The sample holds many counts of the clone carrying this T cell receptor (beta chain). Antigen: not known. Germline V CDR1 and CDR2: SGHRS, YFSETQ. This CDR3 has 15 residues. V shed 4 bases and J 2 bases; nucleotides not matched to a gene: 5. This sample is part of a study of identical twins. Study results and caveats: Conclusions rested on cross-sectional statistics rather than following the same donors. Potential partial confounding of zero-insertion analyses by invariant MAIT and iNKT cells was noted.

Each CDR3 protein gets one entry after TCRdb re-called the 5' RACE reads with MiXCR. The table lists about 530,000 distinct CDR3 sequences, approximately 14% of them singletons, with 0.44% in the top ten. The same data also contributed to another study, on yellow fever vaccine responses in identical twins.

The sequence was collected from a woman aged 18-29 years in good health. The sample was CD4+ T cells sorted from blood. The chain couples TRBV5-1 to TRBJ2-2; 7 bases agree with TRBD2. CDR3 residues: CASSPGGVNTGELFF. The CDR3 DNA follows: TGCGCCAGCAGCCCTGGGGGGGTAAACACCGGGGAGCTGTTTTTT.